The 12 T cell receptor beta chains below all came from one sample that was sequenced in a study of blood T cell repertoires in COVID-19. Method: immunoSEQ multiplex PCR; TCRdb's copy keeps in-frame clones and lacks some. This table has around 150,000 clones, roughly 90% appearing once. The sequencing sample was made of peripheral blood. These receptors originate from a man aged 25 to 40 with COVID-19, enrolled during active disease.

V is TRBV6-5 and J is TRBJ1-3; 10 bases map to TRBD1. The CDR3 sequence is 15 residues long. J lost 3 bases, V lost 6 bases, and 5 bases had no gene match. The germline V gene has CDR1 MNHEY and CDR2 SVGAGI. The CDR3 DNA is TGTGCCAGCAGACGGGACAGGGGTCTTGGAAACACCATATATTTT. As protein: CASRRDRGLGNTIYF.

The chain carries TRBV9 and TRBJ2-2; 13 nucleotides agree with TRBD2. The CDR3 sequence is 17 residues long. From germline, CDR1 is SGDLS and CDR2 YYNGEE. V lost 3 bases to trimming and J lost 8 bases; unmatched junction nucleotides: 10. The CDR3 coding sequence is TGTGCCAGCAGCGAAGGGATAGGACTAGCGGGAGTTGGGGAGCTGTTTTTT. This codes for CASSEGIGLAGVGELFF.

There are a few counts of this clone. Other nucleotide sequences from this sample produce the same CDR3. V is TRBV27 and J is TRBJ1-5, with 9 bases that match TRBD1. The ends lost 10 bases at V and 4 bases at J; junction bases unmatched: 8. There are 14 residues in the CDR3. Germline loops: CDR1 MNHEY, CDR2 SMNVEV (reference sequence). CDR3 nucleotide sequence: TGTGCCACCGCGGACAGGGGCCCAAATCAGCCCCAGCATTTT. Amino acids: CATADRGPNQPQHF.

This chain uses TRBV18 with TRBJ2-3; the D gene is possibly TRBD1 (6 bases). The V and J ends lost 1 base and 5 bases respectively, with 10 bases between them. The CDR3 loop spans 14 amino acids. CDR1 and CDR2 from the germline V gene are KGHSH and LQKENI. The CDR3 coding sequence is TGTGCCAGCTCACCACGGACAGAGGTAGATACGCAGTATTTT. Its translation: CASSPRTEVDTQYF.

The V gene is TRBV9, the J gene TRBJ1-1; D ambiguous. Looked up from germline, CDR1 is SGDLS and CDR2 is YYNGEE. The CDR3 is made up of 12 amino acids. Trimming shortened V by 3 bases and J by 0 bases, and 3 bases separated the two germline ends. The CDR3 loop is CASSALNTEAFF. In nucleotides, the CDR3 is TGTGCCAGCAGCGCGTTGAACACTGAAGCTTTCTTT.

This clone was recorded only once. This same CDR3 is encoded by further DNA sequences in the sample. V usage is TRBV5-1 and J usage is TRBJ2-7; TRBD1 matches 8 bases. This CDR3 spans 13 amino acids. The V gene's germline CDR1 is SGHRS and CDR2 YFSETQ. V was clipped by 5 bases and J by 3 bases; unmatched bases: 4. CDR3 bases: TGCGCCAGCAGTTCCACAGGGGGCTACGAGCAGTACTTC. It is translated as CASSSTGGYEQYF.

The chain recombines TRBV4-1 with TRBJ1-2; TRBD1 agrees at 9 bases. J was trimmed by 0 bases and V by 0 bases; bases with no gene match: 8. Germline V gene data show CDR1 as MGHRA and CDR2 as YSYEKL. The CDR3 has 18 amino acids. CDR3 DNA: TGCGCCAGCAGCCAAGATCCGGGACAGGGTATGGCTAACTATGGCTACACCTTC. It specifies CASSQDPGQGMANYGYTF.

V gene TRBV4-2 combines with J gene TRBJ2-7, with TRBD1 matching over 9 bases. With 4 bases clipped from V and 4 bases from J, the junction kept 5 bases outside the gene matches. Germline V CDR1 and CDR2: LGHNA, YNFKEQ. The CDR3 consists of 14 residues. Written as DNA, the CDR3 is TGTGCCAGCAGCCTGGGACAGGGCTGGTACGAGCAGTACTTC. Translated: CASSLGQGWYEQYF.

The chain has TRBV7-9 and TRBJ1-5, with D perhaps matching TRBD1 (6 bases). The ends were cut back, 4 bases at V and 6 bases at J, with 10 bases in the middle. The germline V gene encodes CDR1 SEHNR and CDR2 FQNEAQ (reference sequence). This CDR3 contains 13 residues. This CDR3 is CASSSQGGQPQHF. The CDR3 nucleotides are TGTGCCAGCAGCTCACAAGGGGGTCAGCCCCAGCATTTT.

The CDR3: CASSPDPPGRFRYNEQFF. The CDR3 nucleotides read TGTGCCAGCAGCCCCGACCCGCCCGGGAGATTTAGGTACAATGAGCAGTTCTTC. The chain is built from TRBV11-2 and TRBJ2-1; D might be TRBD2 (6 bases). Germline V gene sequence: CDR1 SGHAT, CDR2 FQNNGV. V was shortened by 5 bases and J by 4 bases, with 24 bases between the two germline ends. The CDR3 contains 18 residues.

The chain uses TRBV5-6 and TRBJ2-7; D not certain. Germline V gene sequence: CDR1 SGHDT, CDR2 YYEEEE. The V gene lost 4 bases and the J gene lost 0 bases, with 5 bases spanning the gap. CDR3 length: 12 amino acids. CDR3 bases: TGTGCCAGCAGCACATACTCCTACGAGCAGTACTTC. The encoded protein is CASSTYSYEQYF.

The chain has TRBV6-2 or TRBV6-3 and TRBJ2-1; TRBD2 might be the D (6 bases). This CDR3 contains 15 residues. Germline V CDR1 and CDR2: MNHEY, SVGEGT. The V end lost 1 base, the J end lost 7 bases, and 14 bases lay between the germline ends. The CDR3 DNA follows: TGTGCCAGCAGTTACTACGGGAGATCTGGGAATGAGCAGTTCTTC. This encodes CASSYYGRSGNEQFF.